This TCR beta chain was found in a study of cytomegalovirus exposure and HLA in healthy donors. Points from the study as a whole: The listing of about 150 TCR beta chains classed them as cytomegalovirus-associated. The productive fraction for most TCR beta V segments was about 90% or about 30% in an earlier analysis.

At sampling all donors were nominally healthy, likely with unrecorded immune exposures. It was with 60 Vbeta and 13 Jbeta primers that the PCR ran. Only in-frame clones appear in the TCRdb table, and some are missing; sequencing was by immunoSEQ multiplex PCR. The table shows about 120,000 clones, with around 80% occurring only once. Points on this clone: Its specificity is unknown.

The CDR3 is 15 residues long. The ends lost 0 bases at V and 5 bases at J; junction bases unmatched: 6. Germline-derived CDR1 and CDR2 are SGHNT and YYREEE (reference sequence). The rearrangement joins TRBV5-4 to TRBJ2-5, with TRBD2 matching over 8 bases. Sequenced input: PBMCs. This TCR was sampled from a middle-aged woman in good health and CMV-seropositive. CDR3 sequence reads: CASSLGLAGRETQYF. CDR3 DNA sequence: TGTGCCAGCAGCTTGGGATTAGCGGGACGGGAGACCCAGTACTTC.